This T cell receptor beta chain is drawn from a study of cytomegalovirus exposure and HLA in healthy donors. Primers included in the PCR were 60 Vbeta and 13 Jbeta primers. Method: immunoSEQ multiplex PCR; TCRdb's copy keeps in-frame clones and lacks some. The ten most abundant clones cover 0.85% to 1% of a sample with over 120,000 clones. A remark on this clone: What it binds is not known.

Study-level results: Later on, a genetic analysis was performed. It linked a missense variant in DCLRE1C with V- and J-gene trimming of TCR beta.

Germline V CDR1 and CDR2: SGHDT, YYEEEE. The CDR3 spans 14 residues. V dropped 5 bases and J dropped 6; count of bases not matched to a gene: 8. The V and J genes are TRBV5-6 and TRBJ1-1, with 9 bases identical to TRBD1. What was sequenced was PBMCs. The receptor comes from a male donor in good health and CMV-seronegative. The chain's CDR3 is CASRERDRVSEAFF. The DNA of the CDR3 is TGTGCCAGCAGAGAACGGGACAGGGTTTCTGAAGCTTTCTTT.